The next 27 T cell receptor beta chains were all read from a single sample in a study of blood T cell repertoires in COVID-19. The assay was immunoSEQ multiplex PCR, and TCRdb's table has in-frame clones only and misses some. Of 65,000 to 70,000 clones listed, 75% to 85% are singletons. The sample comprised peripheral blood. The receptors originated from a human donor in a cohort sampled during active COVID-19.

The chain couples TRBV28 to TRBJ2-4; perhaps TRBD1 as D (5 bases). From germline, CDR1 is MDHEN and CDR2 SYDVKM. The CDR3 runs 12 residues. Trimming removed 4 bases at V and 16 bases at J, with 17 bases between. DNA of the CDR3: TGTGCCAGCAGTTCGTCTATACAGGATCCCTACTTC. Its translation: CASSSSIQDPYF.

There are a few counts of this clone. CDR3 DNA sequence: TGTGCCAGCAGTTTAGGGGTCGGGGTAGGTTACGAGCAGTACTTC. Translation gives CASSLGVGVGYEQYF. The genes are TRBV27 and TRBJ2-7; a possible D gene is TRBD2 (5 bases). Trimming took off 2 bases at V and 4 bases at J, with 15 bases between the two ends. From germline, CDR1 is MNHEY and CDR2 SMNVEV (reference sequence). The CDR3 spans 15 residues.

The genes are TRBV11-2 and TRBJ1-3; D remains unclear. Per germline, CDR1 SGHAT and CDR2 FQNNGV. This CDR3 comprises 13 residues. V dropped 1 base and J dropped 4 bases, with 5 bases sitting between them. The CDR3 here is CASSLAPGNTIYF. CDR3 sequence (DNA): TGTGCCAGCAGCTTAGCTCCGGGAAACACCATATATTTT.

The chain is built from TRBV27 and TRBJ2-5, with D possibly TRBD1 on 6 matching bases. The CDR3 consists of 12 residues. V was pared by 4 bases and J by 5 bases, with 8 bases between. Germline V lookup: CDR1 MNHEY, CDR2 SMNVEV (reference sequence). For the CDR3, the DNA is TGTGCCAGCAGTTCACAGGGTGAGACCCAGTACTTC. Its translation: CASSSQGETQYF.

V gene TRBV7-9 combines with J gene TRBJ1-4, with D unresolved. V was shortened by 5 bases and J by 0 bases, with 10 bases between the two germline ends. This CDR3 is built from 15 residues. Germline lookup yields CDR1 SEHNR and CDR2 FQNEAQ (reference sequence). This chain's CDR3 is CASSLLAATNEKLFF. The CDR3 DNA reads TGTGCCAGCAGCCTTTTGGCTGCAACTAATGAAAAACTGTTTTTT.

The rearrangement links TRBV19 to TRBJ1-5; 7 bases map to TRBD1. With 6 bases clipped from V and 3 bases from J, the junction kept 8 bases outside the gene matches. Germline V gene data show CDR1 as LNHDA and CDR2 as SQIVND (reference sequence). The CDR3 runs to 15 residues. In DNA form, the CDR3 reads TGTGCCAGTAGACGGGAGACAGGGACCAATCAGCCCCAGCATTTT. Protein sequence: CASRRETGTNQPQHF.

The chain's CDR3 is CASSYEAGFLSGELFF. The CDR3 DNA reads TGTGCCAGCAGTTACGAGGCAGGGTTTTTGAGCGGGGAGCTGTTTTTT. The rearrangement links TRBV6-5 to TRBJ2-2; TRBD1 is a possible D gene (5 bases). The CDR3 is made up of 16 amino acids. CDR1 and CDR2 from the germline V gene are MNHEY and SVGAGI. V was pared by 2 bases and J by 7 bases, with 17 bases between.

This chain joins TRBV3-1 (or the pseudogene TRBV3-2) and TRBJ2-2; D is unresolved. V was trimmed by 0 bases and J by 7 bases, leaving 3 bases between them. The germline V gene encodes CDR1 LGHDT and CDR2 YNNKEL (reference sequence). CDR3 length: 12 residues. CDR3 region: CASSQDRGELFF. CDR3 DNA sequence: TGTGCCAGCAGCCAAGATCGCGGGGAGCTGTTTTTT.

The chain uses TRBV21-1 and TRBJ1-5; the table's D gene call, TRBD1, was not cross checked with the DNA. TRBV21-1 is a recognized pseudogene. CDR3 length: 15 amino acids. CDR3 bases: TGTGCCAGCAGCAAGTGGGCCCCCCGTAATCAGCCCCAGCATTTT. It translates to CASSKWAPRNQPQHF.

The CDR3 is CSAWLNTEAFF. CDR3 DNA: TGCAGTGCGTGGCTGAACACTGAAGCTTTCTTT. The chain couples TRBV20-1 to TRBJ1-1; D not certain. CDR3 size: 11 residues. Per the germline V gene, CDR1 is DFQATT and CDR2 is SNEGSKA (reference sequence). The V gene lost 6 bases and the J gene lost 0 bases, with 5 bases spanning the gap.

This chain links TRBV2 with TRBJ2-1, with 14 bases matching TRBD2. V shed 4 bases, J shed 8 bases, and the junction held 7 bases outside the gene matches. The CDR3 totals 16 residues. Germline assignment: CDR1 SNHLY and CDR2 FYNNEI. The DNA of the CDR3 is TGTGCCAGCAGTGCGCCGGGACTAGCGGGAGCGGATGAGCAGTTCTTC. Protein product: CASSAPGLAGADEQFF.

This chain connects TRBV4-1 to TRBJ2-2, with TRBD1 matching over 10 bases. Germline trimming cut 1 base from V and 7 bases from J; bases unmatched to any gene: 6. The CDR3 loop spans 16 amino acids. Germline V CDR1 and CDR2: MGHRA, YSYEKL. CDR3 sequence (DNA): TGCGCCAGCAGCCAAGCGGGACAGGGGATGGGCGGGGAGCTGTTTTTT. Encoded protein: CASSQAGQGMGGELFF.

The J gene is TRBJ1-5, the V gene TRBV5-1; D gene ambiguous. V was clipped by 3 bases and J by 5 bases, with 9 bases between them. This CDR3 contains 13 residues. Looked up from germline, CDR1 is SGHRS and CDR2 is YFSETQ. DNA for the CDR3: TGCGCCAGCAGCTCGGGTCTAGATCAGCCCCAGCATTTT. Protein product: CASSSGLDQPQHF.

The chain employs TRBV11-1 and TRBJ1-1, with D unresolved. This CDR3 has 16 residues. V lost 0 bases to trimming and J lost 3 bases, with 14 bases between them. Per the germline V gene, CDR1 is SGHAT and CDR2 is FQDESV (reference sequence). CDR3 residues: CASSLAPGWGDTEAFF. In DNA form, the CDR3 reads TGTGCCAGCAGCTTAGCGCCGGGTTGGGGAGACACTGAAGCTTTCTTT.

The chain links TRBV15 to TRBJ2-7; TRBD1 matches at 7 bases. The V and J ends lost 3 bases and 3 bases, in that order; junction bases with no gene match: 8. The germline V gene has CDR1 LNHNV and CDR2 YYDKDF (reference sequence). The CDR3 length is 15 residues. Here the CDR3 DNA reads TGTGCCACCAGCAGGTGGACAGGTGGGGGCTACGAGCAGTACTTC. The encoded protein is CATSRWTGGGYEQYF.

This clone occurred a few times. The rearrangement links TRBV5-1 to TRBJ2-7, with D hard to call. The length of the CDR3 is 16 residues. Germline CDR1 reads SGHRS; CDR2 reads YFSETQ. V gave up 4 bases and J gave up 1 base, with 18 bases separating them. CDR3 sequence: CASSPVYPLQSYEQYF. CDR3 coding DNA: TGCGCCAGCAGCCCCGTGTACCCTCTCCAGTCCTACGAGCAGTACTTC.

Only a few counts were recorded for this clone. CDR3 amino acids: CASSQDQSGGGSGANVLTF. For the CDR3, the DNA is TGCGCCAGCAGCCAAGATCAGAGCGGGGGAGGCTCTGGGGCCAACGTCCTGACTTTC. The chain is built from TRBV4-1 and TRBJ2-6, with 8 bases matching TRBD2. The ends lost 0 bases at V and 0 bases at J; junction bases unmatched: 7. This CDR3 spans 19 amino acids. The germline V gene has CDR1 MGHRA and CDR2 YSYEKL.

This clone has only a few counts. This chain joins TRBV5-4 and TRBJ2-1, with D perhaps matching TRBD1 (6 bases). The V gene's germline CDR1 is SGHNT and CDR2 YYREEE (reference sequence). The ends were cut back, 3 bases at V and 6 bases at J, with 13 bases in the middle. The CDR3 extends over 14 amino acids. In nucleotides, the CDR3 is TGTGCCAGCAGCTCGACAGGTGAGCGCAATGAGCAGTTCTTC. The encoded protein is CASSSTGERNEQFF.

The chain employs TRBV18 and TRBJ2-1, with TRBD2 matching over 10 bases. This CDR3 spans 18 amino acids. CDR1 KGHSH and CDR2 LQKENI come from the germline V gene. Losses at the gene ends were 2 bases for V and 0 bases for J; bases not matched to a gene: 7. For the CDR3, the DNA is TGTGCCAGCTCACCAAGCCTAGCGGGAGATTACTCCTACAATGAGCAGTTCTTC. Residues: CASSPSLAGDYSYNEQFF.

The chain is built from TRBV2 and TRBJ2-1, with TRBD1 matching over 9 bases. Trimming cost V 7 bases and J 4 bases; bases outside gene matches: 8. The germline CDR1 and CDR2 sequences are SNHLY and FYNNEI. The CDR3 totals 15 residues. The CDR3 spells CASNNGQGMYNEQFF. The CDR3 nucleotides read TGTGCCAGCAATAATGGACAGGGGATGTACAATGAGCAGTTCTTC.

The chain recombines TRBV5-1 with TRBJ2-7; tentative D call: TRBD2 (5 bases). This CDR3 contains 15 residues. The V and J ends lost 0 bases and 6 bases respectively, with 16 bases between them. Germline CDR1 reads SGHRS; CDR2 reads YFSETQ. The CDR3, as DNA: TGCGCCAGCAGCTTGGACTTCGGGGAAGTAATCGAGCAGTACTTC. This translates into CASSLDFGEVIEQYF.

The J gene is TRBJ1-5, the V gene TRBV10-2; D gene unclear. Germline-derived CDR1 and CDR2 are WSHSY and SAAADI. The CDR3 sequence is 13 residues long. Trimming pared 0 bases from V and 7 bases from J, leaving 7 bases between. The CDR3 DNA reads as TGCGCCAGCAGTGAGTCAGCACGGCAGCCCCAGCATTTT. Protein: CASSESARQPQHF.

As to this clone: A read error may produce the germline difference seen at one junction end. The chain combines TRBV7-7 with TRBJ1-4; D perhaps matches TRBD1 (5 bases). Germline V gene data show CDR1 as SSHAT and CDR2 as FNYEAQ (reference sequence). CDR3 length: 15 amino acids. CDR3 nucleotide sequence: TGTGCTAGCAGCCCGATCGGGGGTGGGGATGAAAAACTGTTTTTT. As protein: CASSPIGGGDEKLFF.

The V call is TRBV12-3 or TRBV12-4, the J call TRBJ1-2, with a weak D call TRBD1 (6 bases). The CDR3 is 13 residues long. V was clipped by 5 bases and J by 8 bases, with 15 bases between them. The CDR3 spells CASSPTGGRGYTF. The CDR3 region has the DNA TGTGCCAGCAGTCCCACGGGGGGCCGCGGCTACACCTTC.

This CDR3 is CASSDSIGGGSTGELFF. CDR3 nucleotides: TGTGCCAGCAGTGACTCAATCGGCGGGGGGAGTACCGGGGAGCTGTTTTTT. The rearrangement joins TRBV6-4 to TRBJ2-2, with TRBD2 identical over 8 bases. The CDR3 is made up of 17 amino acids. Germline V gene lookup returns CDR1 MRHNA and CDR2 SNTAGT. V shed 0 bases, J shed 5 bases, and the junction held 8 bases outside the gene matches.

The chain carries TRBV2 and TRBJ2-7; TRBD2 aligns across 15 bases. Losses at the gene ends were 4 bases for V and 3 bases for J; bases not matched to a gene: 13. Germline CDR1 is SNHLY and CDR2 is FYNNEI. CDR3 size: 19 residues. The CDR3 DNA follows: TGTGCCAGCAGTGGGACAGCCACCGGACTAGCGGGAGGGATCTACGAGCAGTACTTC. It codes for CASSGTATGLAGGIYEQYF. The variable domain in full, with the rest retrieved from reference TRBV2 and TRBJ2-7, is EPEVTQTPSHQVTQMGQEVILRCVPISNHLYFYWYRQILGQKVEFLVSFYNNEISEKSEIFDDQFSVERPDGSNFTLKIRSTKLEDSAMYFCASSGTATGLAGGIYEQYFGPGTRLTVT.

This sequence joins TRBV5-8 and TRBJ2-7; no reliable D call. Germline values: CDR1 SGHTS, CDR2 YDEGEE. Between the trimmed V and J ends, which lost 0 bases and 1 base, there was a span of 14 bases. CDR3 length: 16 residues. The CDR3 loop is CASSLGLGFSSYEQYF. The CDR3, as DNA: TGTGCCAGCAGCTTGGGACTCGGCTTCTCATCCTACGAGCAGTACTTC.